Listed here are 11 T cell receptor beta chains from one sample, sequenced in a study of cytomegalovirus exposure and HLA in healthy donors. The PCR used 60 Vbeta and 13 Jbeta primers. Generated by immunoSEQ multiplex PCR, the TCRdb table keeps only in-frame clones and is missing some. The data contain 120,000 to 150,000 clones, around 79% of them seen just once; the ten biggest clones take up 6.5% to 8%. Sequencing used PBMCs. The source is a woman aged 40 to 50 in good health and CMV-seropositive.

The V gene is TRBV11-2, the J gene TRBJ1-2, with D unclear. Germline CDR1 reads SGHAT; CDR2 reads FQNNGV. The CDR3 length is 13 residues. Trimming left V 5 bases short and J 2 bases short, with 9 bases between. The CDR3: CASSRRRNYGYTF. In DNA form, the CDR3 reads TGTGCCAGCAGCCGGCGGAGGAACTATGGCTACACCTTC.

This clone was seen just once. The chain links TRBV5-5 to TRBJ2-7, with TRBD1 identical over 7 bases. CDR3 size: 14 residues. CDR1 SGHKS and CDR2 YYEKEE come from the germline V gene (reference sequence). J lost 3 bases, V lost 4 bases, and 7 bases had no gene match. The CDR3 DNA reads as TGTGCCAGCAGCCGGAACAGGGGATTCTACGAGCAGTACTTC. This gives the protein CASSRNRGFYEQYF.

To note about this clone: Other DNA variants within this sample encode the same CDR3. This chain joins TRBV11-2 and TRBJ2-7; a possible D gene is TRBD2 (6 bases). The germline gives CDR1 SGHAT, CDR2 FQNNGV. The CDR3 is 13 amino acids. Trimming pared 1 base from V and 4 bases from J, leaving 8 bases between. The CDR3 DNA reads TGTGCCAGCAGCTTAGGGGGGGTATACGAGCAGTACTTC. This sequence encodes CASSLGGVYEQYF.

The chain combines TRBV28 with TRBJ2-3, with 7 nucleotides matching TRBD2. The CDR3 runs 15 residues. The V segment lost 2 bases and the J segment 1 base; nucleotides outside the gene matches: 3. CDR1 is MDHEN and CDR2 is SYDVKM in the germline V gene. The CDR3 nucleotides read TGTGCCAGCAGTTTACCTGCGGGGGGCACAGATACGCAGTATTTT. Its protein is CASSLPAGGTDTQYF. Together with reference TRBV28 and TRBJ2-3, the CDR3 gives the full variable domain: DVKVTQSSRYLVKRTGEKVFLECVQDMDHENMFWYRQDPGLGLRLIYFSYDVKMKEKGDIPEGYSVSREKKERFSLILESASTNQTSMYLCASSLPAGGTDTQYFGPGTRLTVL.

A few counts support this clone. The J gene is TRBJ2-1, the V gene TRBV11-2; TRBD1 agrees at 9 bases. The V segment lost 1 base and the J segment 8 bases; nucleotides outside the gene matches: 6. The length of the CDR3 is 15 residues. Germline lookup yields CDR1 SGHAT and CDR2 FQNNGV. The CDR3 here is CASSLGGQGSDEQFF. As DNA, the CDR3 is TGTGCCAGCAGCTTAGGGGGACAGGGTTCCGATGAGCAGTTCTTC.

The chain recombines TRBV6-6 with TRBJ1-2, with TRBD1 identical over 12 bases. V was pared by 5 bases and J by 5 bases, with 3 bases of the junction left unmatched. Germline V gene lookup returns CDR1 MNHNY and CDR2 SVGAGI (reference sequence). The CDR3 runs to 14 residues. CDR3 amino acids: CASSRDRGQYGYTF. In DNA form, the CDR3 reads TGTGCCAGCAGTCGGGACAGGGGGCAATATGGCTACACCTTC.

This clone appeared once. The chain links TRBV23-1 to TRBJ2-6; TRBD1 matches 8 bases. Being an ORF, TRBV23-1 has a function that is uncertain. This CDR3 is 19 amino acids long. Trimming at V came to 6 bases and at J to 2 bases, leaving 15 bases not matched to a gene. The CDR3 DNA reads as TGCGCCAGCAGCCTTAGAGCAGCGGACAGGGTGCCTGGGGCCAACGTCCTGACTTTC. Translation: CASSLRAADRVPGANVLTF.

This clone turned up a few times. The V gene is TRBV13, the J gene TRBJ1-2; D is undetermined. The CDR3 has 13 amino acids. CDR1 and CDR2 (germline): PRHDT, FYEKMQ (reference sequence). V lost 0 bases to trimming and J lost 2 bases, with 4 bases between them. The CDR3 reads CASSLGLNYGYTF. Here the CDR3 DNA reads TGTGCCAGCAGCTTAGGACTGAACTATGGCTACACCTTC.

In its sample, this clone was seen a few times. The CDR3 bases are TGTGCCAGCAGGGCAAGGGGTGCGGCCGACAATGAGCAGTTCTTC. Its protein product is CASRARGAADNEQFF. The rearrangement joins TRBV7-3 to TRBJ2-1, with D perhaps TRBD1 (5 bases). Germline CDR1 and CDR2: SGHTA and FQGTGA. The CDR3 has 15 amino acids. The germline V and J ends were trimmed by 6 bases and 5 bases, with 17 bases remaining between them.

The chain joins TRBV7-6 to TRBJ1-3; D might be TRBD1 (5 bases). V was cut by 3 bases and J by 4 bases, with 19 bases left in between. Per germline, CDR1 SGHVS and CDR2 FNYEAQ. The CDR3 is made up of 17 amino acids. The CDR3 sequence is CASSLEGMPGLGNTIYF. The CDR3 DNA reads as TGTGCCAGCAGCTTGGAGGGGATGCCCGGGTTGGGAAACACCATATATTTT.

The chain has TRBV28 and TRBJ1-3, with 11 bases matching TRBD1. The germline V gene encodes CDR1 MDHEN and CDR2 SYDVKM. The CDR3 spans 16 residues. J lost 8 bases, V lost 5 bases, and 11 bases had no gene match. The CDR3 sequence is CASSLNPGQGGDTIYF. The CDR3 DNA follows: TGTGCCAGCAGTCTGAATCCGGGACAGGGGGGGGACACCATATATTTT.